The present T cell receptor (beta chain) was sequenced within a study of T-cell reconstitution after alpha-beta-depleted transplantation in children. Study conclusions and caveats: It was newly produced T cells that mostly accounted for T-cell counts and diversity one year after transplant.

This clonotype came up a few times. Its antigen is unknown. Unique molecular identifiers tagged the TCRbeta library. TCRdb passed the PCR reads through MiXCR, listing each CDR3 protein once. The sample has about 300,000 distinct CDR3 sequences, around a tenth seen once. This TCR was sampled from a boy under two years old with acute myeloid leukemia, due to receive a stem cell transplant. Source: PBMCs, taken before TCRalphabeta/CD19-depleted stem cell transplant.

The DNA for the CDR3 is TGTGCCAGCAGTCCTAGGCGGTTAGCGGGAGCCTACGAGCAGTACTTC. It is translated as CASSPRRLAGAYEQYF. This chain connects TRBV12-3 or TRBV12-4 to TRBJ2-7; 9 positions match TRBD2. This CDR3 is 16 amino acids long. V was pared by 5 bases and J by 2 bases, with 10 bases of the junction left unmatched.